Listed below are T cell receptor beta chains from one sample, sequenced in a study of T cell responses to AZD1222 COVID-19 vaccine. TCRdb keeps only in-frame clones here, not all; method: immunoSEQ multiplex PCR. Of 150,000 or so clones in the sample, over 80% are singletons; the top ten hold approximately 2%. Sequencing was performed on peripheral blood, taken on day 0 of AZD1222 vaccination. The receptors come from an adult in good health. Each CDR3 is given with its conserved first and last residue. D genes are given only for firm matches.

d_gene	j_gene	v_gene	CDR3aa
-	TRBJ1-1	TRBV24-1	CATSDYTEAFF
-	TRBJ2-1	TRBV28	CASKTTAANYNEQFF
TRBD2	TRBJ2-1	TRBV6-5	CASSYGSGIWYEQFF
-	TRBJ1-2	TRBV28	CASRPDDGPYGYTF
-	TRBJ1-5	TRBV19	CASRKARGSNQPQHF
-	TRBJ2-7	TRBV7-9	CASSSGALTYEQYF
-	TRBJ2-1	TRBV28	CASSTSDRDNEQFF
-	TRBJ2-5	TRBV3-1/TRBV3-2	CASSHREPQETQYF
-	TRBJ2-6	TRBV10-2	CATGPGIAGANVLTF
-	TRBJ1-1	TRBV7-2	CASSPDLSTEAFF
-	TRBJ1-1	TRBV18	CASSPSGGAGTEAFF
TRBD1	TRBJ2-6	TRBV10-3	CAISETGDRSLSGANVLTF
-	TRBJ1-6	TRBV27	CASSSSLDNWVNSPLHF
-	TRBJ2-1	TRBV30	CAWSVGGGAPREQFF
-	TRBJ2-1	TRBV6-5	CASSYSGPRGRNEQFF
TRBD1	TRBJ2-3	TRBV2	CASSIRQGRNTDTQYF
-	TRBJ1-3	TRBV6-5	CASSYDGNSGNTIYF
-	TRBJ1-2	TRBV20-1	CSAEEKSGPF
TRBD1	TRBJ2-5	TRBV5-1	CASSYGQGGWETQYF
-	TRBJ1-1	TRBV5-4	CASSPTVMNTEAFF
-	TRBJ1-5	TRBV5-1	CASSLGQGRYQPQHF
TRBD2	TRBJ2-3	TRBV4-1	CASSPGLAGVGWNTDTQYF